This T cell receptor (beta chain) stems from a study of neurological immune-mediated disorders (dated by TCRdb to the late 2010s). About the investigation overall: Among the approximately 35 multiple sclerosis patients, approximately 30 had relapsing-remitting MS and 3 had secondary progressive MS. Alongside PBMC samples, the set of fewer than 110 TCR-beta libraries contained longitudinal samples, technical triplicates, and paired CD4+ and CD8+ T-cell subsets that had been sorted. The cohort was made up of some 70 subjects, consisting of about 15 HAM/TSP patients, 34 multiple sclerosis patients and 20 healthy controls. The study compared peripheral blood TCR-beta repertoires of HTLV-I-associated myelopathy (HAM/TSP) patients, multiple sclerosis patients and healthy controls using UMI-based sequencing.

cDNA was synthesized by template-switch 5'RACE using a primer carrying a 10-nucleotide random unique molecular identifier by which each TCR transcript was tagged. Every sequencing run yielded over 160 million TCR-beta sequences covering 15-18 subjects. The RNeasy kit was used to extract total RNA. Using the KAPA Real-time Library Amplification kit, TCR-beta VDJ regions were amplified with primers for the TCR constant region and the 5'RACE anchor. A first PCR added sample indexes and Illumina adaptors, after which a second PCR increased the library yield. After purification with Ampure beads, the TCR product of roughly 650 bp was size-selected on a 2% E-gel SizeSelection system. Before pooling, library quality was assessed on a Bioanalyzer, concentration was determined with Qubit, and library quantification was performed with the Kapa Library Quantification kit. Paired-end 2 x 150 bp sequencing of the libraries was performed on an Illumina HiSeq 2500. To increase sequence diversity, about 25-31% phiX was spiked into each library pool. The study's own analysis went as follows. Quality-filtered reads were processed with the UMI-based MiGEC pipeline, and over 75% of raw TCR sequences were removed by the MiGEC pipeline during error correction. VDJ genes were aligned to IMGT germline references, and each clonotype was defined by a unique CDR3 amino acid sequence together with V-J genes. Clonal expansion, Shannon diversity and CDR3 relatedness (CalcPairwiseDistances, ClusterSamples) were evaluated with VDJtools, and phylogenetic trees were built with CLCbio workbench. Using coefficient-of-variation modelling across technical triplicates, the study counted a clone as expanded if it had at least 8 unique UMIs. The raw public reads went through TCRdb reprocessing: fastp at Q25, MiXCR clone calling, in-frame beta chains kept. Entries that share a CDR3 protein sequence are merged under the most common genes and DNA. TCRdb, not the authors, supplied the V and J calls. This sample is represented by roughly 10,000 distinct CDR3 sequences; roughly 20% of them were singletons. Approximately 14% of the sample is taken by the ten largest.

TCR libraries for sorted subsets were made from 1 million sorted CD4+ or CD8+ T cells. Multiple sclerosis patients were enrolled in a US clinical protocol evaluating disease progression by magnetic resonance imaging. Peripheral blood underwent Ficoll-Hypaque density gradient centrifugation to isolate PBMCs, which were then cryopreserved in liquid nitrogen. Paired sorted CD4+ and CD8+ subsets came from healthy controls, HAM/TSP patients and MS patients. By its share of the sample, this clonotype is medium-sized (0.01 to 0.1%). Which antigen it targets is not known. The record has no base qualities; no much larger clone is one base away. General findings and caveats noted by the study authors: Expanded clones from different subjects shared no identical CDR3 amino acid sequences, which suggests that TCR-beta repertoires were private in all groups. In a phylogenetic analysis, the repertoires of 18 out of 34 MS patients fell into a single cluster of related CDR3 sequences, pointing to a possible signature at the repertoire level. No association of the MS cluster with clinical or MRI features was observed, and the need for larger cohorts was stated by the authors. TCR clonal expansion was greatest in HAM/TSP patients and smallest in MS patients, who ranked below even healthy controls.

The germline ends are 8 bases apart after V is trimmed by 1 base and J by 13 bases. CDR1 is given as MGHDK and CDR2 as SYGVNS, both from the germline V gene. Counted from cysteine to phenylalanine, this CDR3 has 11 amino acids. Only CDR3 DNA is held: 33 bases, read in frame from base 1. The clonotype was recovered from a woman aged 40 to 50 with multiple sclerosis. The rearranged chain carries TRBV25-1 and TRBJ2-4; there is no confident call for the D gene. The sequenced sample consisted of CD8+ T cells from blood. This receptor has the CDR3 CASSESGSQYF. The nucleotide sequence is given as TGTGCCAGCAGTGAATCGGGCAGCCAGTACTTC.